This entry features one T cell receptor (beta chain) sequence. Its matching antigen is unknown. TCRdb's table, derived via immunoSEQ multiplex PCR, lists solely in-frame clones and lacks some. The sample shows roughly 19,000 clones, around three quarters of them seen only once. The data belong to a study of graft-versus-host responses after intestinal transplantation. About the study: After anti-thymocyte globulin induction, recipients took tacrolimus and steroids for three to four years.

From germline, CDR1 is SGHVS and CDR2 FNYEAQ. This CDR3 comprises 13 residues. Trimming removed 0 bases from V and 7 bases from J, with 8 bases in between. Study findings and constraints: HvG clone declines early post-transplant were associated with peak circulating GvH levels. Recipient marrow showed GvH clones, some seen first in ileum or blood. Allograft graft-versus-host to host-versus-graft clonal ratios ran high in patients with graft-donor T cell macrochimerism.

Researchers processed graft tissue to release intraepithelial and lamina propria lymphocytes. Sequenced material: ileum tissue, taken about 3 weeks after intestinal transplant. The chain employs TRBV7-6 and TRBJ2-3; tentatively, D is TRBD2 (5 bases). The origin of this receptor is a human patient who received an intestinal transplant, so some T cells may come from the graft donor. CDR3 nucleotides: TGTGCCAGCAGCTTAGCGAGGGCGTATACGCAGTATTTT. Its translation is CASSLARAYTQYF.